The 18 T cell receptor beta chains below come from one sample, sequenced in a study of T cell responses to AZD1222 COVID-19 vaccine. The method was immunoSEQ multiplex PCR; TCRdb's version includes in-frame clones alone and lacks a portion of them. The sample lists roughly 140,000 clones, around nine tenths occurring once. Sequencing was performed on peripheral blood, taken 28 days after the second AZD1222 dose. Receptors were obtained from an adult who received the AZD1222 COVID-19 vaccine.

This clone showed up just once. The chain carries TRBV7-9 and TRBJ1-4; no clear D gene. Germline-derived CDR1 and CDR2 are SEHNR and FQNEAQ (reference sequence). The CDR3 sequence is 13 residues long. Trimming took 4 bases from V and 8 from J, leaving 11 bases between them. The CDR3 coding sequence is TGTGCCAGCAGCTCCATCGGGATAGAAAAACTGTTTTTT. It is translated as CASSSIGIEKLFF.

This clone was seen only once. The CDR3 region has the DNA TGTGCCAGCGGGGGCCTGACCTACGAGCAGTACTTC. Protein product: CASGGLTYEQYF. This sequence joins TRBV2 and TRBJ2-7, with a weak D call TRBD1 (6 bases). The CDR3 consists of 12 residues. From germline, CDR1 is SNHLY and CDR2 FYNNEI. Trimming shortened V by 8 bases and J by 2 bases, and 10 bases separated the two germline ends.

The rearrangement uses TRBV5-1 and TRBJ1-3; D gene unclear. Germline V CDR1 and CDR2: SGHRS, YFSETQ. The V end was cut by 1 base, the J end by 0 bases, with 11 bases between. The CDR3 contains 16 residues. The CDR3 region has the DNA TGCGCCAGCAGCTTGACCTATCACGGCTCTGGAAACACCATATATTTT. Translated: CASSLTYHGSGNTIYF.

This chain uses TRBV27 with TRBJ1-6, with a weak D call TRBD1 (6 bases). This CDR3 is 15 amino acids long. From germline, CDR1 is MNHEY and CDR2 SMNVEV (reference sequence). V lost 2 bases to trimming and J lost 7 bases, with 12 bases between them. CDR3 coding DNA: TGTGCCAGCAGTTTAGGAGGGGGAACCAATTCACCCCTCCACTTT. Amino acid sequence: CASSLGGGTNSPLHF.

The CDR3 DNA reads TGTGCCATCAGTGATGCCTCGAGCTCCTACGAGCAGTACTTC. This translates into CAISDASSSYEQYF. This sequence joins TRBV10-3 and TRBJ2-7; D is uncertain. V was clipped by 3 bases and J by 0 bases, with 9 bases between them. Germline CDR1 is ENHRY and CDR2 is SYGVKD. This CDR3 region has 14 residues.

The rearrangement links TRBV29-1 to TRBJ1-3; D unclear. The CDR3 runs 13 residues. Germline V gene lookup returns CDR1 SQVTM and CDR2 ANQGSEA. Trimming shortened V by 6 bases and J by 0 bases, and 9 bases separated the two germline ends. As DNA, the CDR3 is TGCAGCGTCCTACAGAGCTCTGGAAACACCATATATTTT. Its protein product is CSVLQSSGNTIYF.

The V gene is TRBV19, the J gene TRBJ1-4, with 9 bases fitting TRBD1. This CDR3 is 15 amino acids long. Per the germline V gene, CDR1 is LNHDA and CDR2 is SQIVND (reference sequence). Germline trimming cut 4 bases from V and 7 bases from J; bases unmatched to any gene: 7. CDR3 in amino acids: CASSTRGQGSEKLFF. CDR3 in DNA: TGTGCCAGTAGTACCCGGGGACAGGGAAGTGAAAAACTGTTTTTT.

This sequence joins TRBV19 and TRBJ2-1, with 13 nucleotides matching TRBD2. Germline CDR1 and CDR2: LNHDA and SQIVND (reference sequence). Losses at the gene ends were 1 base for V and 8 bases for J; bases not matched to a gene: 2. The CDR3 loop spans 15 amino acids. The CDR3, as DNA: TGTGCCAGTAGTATAGGACTAGCGGGAGGCGATGAGCAGTTCTTC. This sequence encodes CASSIGLAGGDEQFF.

The gene calls are TRBV3-1 (or the pseudogene TRBV3-2) and TRBJ1-1; D unclear. With 8 bases removed from V and 0 bases from J, the gap between germline ends came to 10 bases. CDR1 LGHDT and CDR2 YNNKEL come from the germline V gene (reference sequence). CDR3 length: 13 amino acids. The CDR3: CASRRLMNTEAFF. The CDR3 DNA reads as TGTGCCAGCCGAAGGCTCATGAACACTGAAGCTTTCTTT.

This chain connects TRBV2 to TRBJ1-1; 12 positions agree with TRBD1. The germline CDR1 and CDR2 sequences are SNHLY and FYNNEI. The CDR3 length is 15 residues. The ends lost 7 bases at V and 6 bases at J; junction bases unmatched: 9. The CDR3: CASKEGTGGLAEAFF. The CDR3, as DNA: TGTGCCAGCAAGGAGGGGACAGGGGGCCTGGCTGAAGCTTTCTTT.

This chain links TRBV7-8 with TRBJ2-2; tentative D call: TRBD2 (5 bases). Germline CDR1 SGHVS, CDR2 FQNEAQ. There are 15 residues in the CDR3. Deletions cut 0 bases from V and 5 bases from J, with 10 bases between. The CDR3 coding sequence is TGTGCCAGCAGCTTAGCGAGAGGGTTGACCGGGGAGCTGTTTTTT. Translation gives CASSLARGLTGELFF.

The chain links TRBV28 to TRBJ1-5, with TRBD1 as a possible D gene (5 bases). The germline V and J ends were trimmed by 4 bases and 4 bases, with 14 bases remaining between them. CDR1 MDHEN and CDR2 SYDVKM come from the germline V gene. The CDR3 length is 15 residues. CDR3 loop: CASSSGGALNQPQHF. The CDR3 region has the DNA TGTGCCAGCAGTTCGGGAGGGGCCCTGAATCAGCCCCAGCATTTT.

This sequence joins TRBV7-2 and TRBJ1-1; D is perhaps TRBD1 (6 bases). The CDR3 contains 14 residues. Between the trimmed V and J ends, which lost 4 bases and 0 bases, there was a span of 9 bases. The germline V gene has CDR1 SGHTA and CDR2 FQGNSA. The CDR3 nucleotides are TGTGCCAGCAGCTGGGACATGGTGAACACTGAAGCTTTCTTT. This sequence encodes CASSWDMVNTEAFF.

The J gene is TRBJ1-6, the V gene TRBV9; maybe TRBD1 (6 bases). The ends were cut back, 0 bases at V and 9 bases at J, with 10 bases in the middle. The CDR3 sequence is 14 residues long. Per germline, CDR1 SGDLS and CDR2 YYNGEE. The CDR3 DNA sequence: TGTGCCAGCAGCGTAGAAGGGGGTGCTTCACCCCTCCACTTT. Encoded protein: CASSVEGGASPLHF. Supplemented by reference TRBV9 and TRBJ1-6, the full variable domain reads DSGVTQTPKHLITATGQRVTLRCSPRSGDLSVYWYQQSLDQGLQFLIQYYNGEERAKGNILERFSAQQFPDLHSELNLSSLELGDSALYFCASSVEGGASPLHFGNGTRLTVT.

This clone came up once. This chain connects TRBV20-1 to TRBJ1-5; D remains unclear. The germline V and J ends were trimmed by 3 bases and 9 bases, with 15 bases remaining between them. This CDR3 spans 13 amino acids. Germline V CDR1 and CDR2: DFQATT, SNEGSKA (reference sequence). The CDR3 DNA is TGCAGTGCTAGTCCCCGGTCGAGATCGCCCCAGCATTTT. Its protein is CSASPRSRSPQHF.

This clone was picked up one time. The chain couples TRBV4-1 to TRBJ1-4; 7 bases map to TRBD1. Germline V gene sequence: CDR1 MGHRA, CDR2 YSYEKL. V lost 3 bases and J lost 2; bases outside the gene matches: 6. The CDR3 extends over 16 amino acids. CDR3 region: CASSHERGQTNEKLFF. The CDR3 nucleotides read TGCGCCAGCAGCCATGAGCGGGGACAGACTAATGAAAAACTGTTTTTT.

This clone was picked up one time. V usage is TRBV5-5 and J usage is TRBJ2-7; D possibly corresponds to TRBD2 (6 bases). The CDR3 has 16 amino acids. Per the germline V gene, CDR1 is SGHKS and CDR2 is YYEKEE (reference sequence). Trimming stripped 0 bases from V and 2 bases from J, with 15 bases between. The DNA for the CDR3 is TGTGCCAGCAGCTTGGGGCTAGCGCGAGGGACCTACGAGCAGTACTTC. This gives the protein CASSLGLARGTYEQYF.

V usage is TRBV7-3 and J usage is TRBJ2-1, with 13 positions matching TRBD2. The CDR3 extends over 18 amino acids. The V and J ends lost 5 bases and 5 bases, in that order; junction bases with no gene match: 12. Looked up from germline, CDR1 is SGHTA and CDR2 is FQGTGA. The CDR3 is CASSPQGDGLAGDNEQFF. The CDR3 DNA reads as TGTGCCAGCAGCCCCCAAGGGGATGGACTAGCGGGGGACAATGAGCAGTTCTTC. Looking up the rest from reference TRBV7-3 and TRBJ2-1 gives the full variable domain: GAGVSQTPSNKVTEKGKYVELRCDPISGHTALYWYRQSLGQGPEFLIYFQGTGAADDSGLPNDRFFAVRPEGSVSTLKIQRTERGDSAVYLCASSPQGDGLAGDNEQFFGPGTRLTVL.